This T cell receptor (beta chain) comes out of a study of cytomegalovirus exposure and HLA in healthy donors. TCRdb's table, derived via immunoSEQ multiplex PCR, lists solely in-frame clones and lacks some. The profile shows roughly 330,000 clones, 87% of them singletons. Regarding this clone: The antigen is not known. The same CDR3 is also encoded by other DNA sequences in this sample.

Germline V lookup: CDR1 MNHEY, CDR2 SMNVEV (reference sequence). The CDR3 is 13 amino acids. The V and J ends lost 6 bases and 4 bases, in that order; junction bases with no gene match: 4. A 120-subject validation cohort, separate from the roughly 670-subject first cohort, supplied the donors. Broader study findings: The study flagged some 170 TCR beta chains as cytomegalovirus-associated. One later analysis, an examination of the 100 to 150 validation repertoires, found that first-cohort TCR clusters tended to co-occur in them.

This sequence joins TRBV27 and TRBJ1-1; TRBD1 matches at 8 bases. The sample consisted of PBMCs. The source is a woman aged 30 to 39 in good health and CMV-seropositive. CDR3: CASSLTGGTEAFF. CDR3 sequence (DNA): TGTGCCAGCAGCTTAACAGGGGGCACTGAAGCTTTCTTT.